This T cell receptor beta chain emerged from a study of OX40 agonist ivuxolimab in advanced cancers. The study, taken as a whole, reports: CD8+ T cells were the subset that, on average, had more expanded clones than CD4+.

No patient had autoimmune disease or received systemic immunosuppression. CDR3 length: 15 amino acids. Looked up from germline, CDR1 is ENHRY and CDR2 is SYGVKD. V shed 10 bases and J shed 4 bases, with 20 bases lying between them. In this sample, this clone turned up once. Its antigen remains unidentified. Sequenced by immunoSEQ multiplex PCR; TCRdb stores in-frame clones only, minus some. The sample consists of tens of thousands of clones, 75% to 90% of them appearing once. This sequence originates from an adult with an advanced solid tumor such as melanoma, head and neck, liver or kidney cancer. This specimen consisted of CD4+ or CD8+ T cells sorted from blood, obtained in a trial of the OX40 agonist ivuxolimab. This rearrangement joins TRBV10-3 to TRBJ1-3, with a weak D call TRBD1 (6 bases). In DNA, the CDR3 is TGTGCCACCCACGCAGGTGGGGGGGCGGGAAACACCATATATTTT. Translating gives CATHAGGGAGNTIYF.